These 3 T cell receptor beta chains were sequenced from one sample in a study of blood T cell repertoires in COVID-19. The protocol was immunoSEQ multiplex PCR, while the TCRdb copy is restricted to in-frame clones and leaves out a portion. The repertoire holds some 57,000 clones, around 90% seen once, with about 0.93% in the top ten. What was sequenced was peripheral blood. The receptors originated from a man in his 70s with acute or convalescent COVID-19.

The rearrangement uses TRBV5-1 and TRBJ1-1; 7 nucleotides agree with TRBD1. Germline lookup yields CDR1 SGHRS and CDR2 YFSETQ. Trimming took 6 bases from V and 2 from J; bases not matched to a gene: 4. The CDR3 is made up of 13 amino acids. The CDR3: CASTRDRNTEAFF. The CDR3 region has the DNA TGCGCCAGCACCCGGGACAGAAACACTGAAGCTTTCTTT.

This rearrangement joins TRBV24-1 to TRBJ2-3; D is unresolved. CDR1 and CDR2 (germline): KGHDR, SFDVKD. The V end was cut by 2 bases, the J end by 0 bases, with 8 bases between. This CDR3 comprises 15 residues. The CDR3 sequence is CATSDSTISTDTQYF. Written as DNA, the CDR3 is TGTGCCACCAGTGATTCTACGATTAGCACAGATACGCAGTATTTT.

The chain links TRBV5-6 to TRBJ1-2; no definite D call. Per the germline V gene, CDR1 is SGHDT and CDR2 is YYEEEE. V was shortened by 4 bases and J by 0 bases, with 13 bases between the two germline ends. The CDR3 is 15 residues long. CDR3 sequence: CASSLLSRANYGYTF. In DNA form, the CDR3 reads TGTGCCAGCAGCCTATTATCCCGAGCTAACTATGGCTACACCTTC.